Listed below are T cell receptor beta chains from one sample, sequenced in a study of OX40 agonist ivuxolimab in advanced cancers. Repertoires were generated with immunoSEQ multiplex PCR, while TCRdb's copy carries only in-frame clones and drops some. The sample consists of tens of thousands of clones, roughly 84% of them appearing once. Sequenced material: CD4+ or CD8+ T cells sorted from blood, taken in a trial of the OX40 agonist ivuxolimab. The origin of the receptors is an adult with an advanced solid tumor such as melanoma, head and neck, liver or kidney cancer. The CDR3 runs from the conserved cysteine through the conserved F or W. A D gene is named only where the DNA matches it firmly. Clone size is not always given. Where it is, it says once, few, many or a class for expanded clones.

V gene: TRBV28
D gene: TRBD1
J gene: TRBJ2-3
clone size: once
CDR3 DNA: TGTGCCAGCAGCCCCCGGACAGGACGGGGCACAGATACGCAGTATTTT
CDR3 protein: CASSPRTGRGTDTQYF

V gene: TRBV15
D gene: TRBD2
J gene: TRBJ2-3
clone size: NA
CDR3 DNA: TGTGCCACCAGCAGAGAACGGCTAGCGGATCTCACAGATACGCAGTATTTT
CDR3 protein: CATSRERLADLTDTQYF

V gene: TRBV6-4
D gene: TRBD2
J gene: TRBJ2-3
clone size: NA
CDR3 DNA: TGTGCCAGCAGATTGAGCGGGGTCGGAGATACGCAGTATTTT
CDR3 protein: CASRLSGVGDTQYF

V gene: TRBV5-1
D gene: TRBD1
J gene: TRBJ2-5
clone size: once
CDR3 DNA: TGCGCCAGCAGCCGGGGGACAGGGGGAAATCAAGAGACCCAGTACTTC
CDR3 protein: CASSRGTGGNQETQYF

V gene: TRBV5-4
D gene: NA
J gene: TRBJ2-2
clone size: once
CDR3 DNA: TGTGCCAGCAGCTTGGGTGGGACGGCGAACACCGGGGAGCTGTTTTTT
CDR3 protein: CASSLGGTANTGELFF

V gene: TRBV6-6
D gene: NA
J gene: TRBJ1-2
clone size: NA
CDR3 DNA: TGTGCCAGCAGTTATCGGCCTGCTAACTATGGCTACACCTTC
CDR3 protein: CASSYRPANYGYTF

V gene: TRBV2
D gene: NA
J gene: TRBJ1-5
clone size: NA
CDR3 DNA: TGTGCCAGCAGTGTCGACAGGCGGAGCAATCAGCCCCAGCATTTT
CDR3 protein: CASSVDRRSNQPQHF

V gene: TRBV6-1
D gene: NA
J gene: TRBJ1-5
clone size: NA
CDR3 DNA: TGTGCCAGCAGTTCAGGGGGCAATCAGCCCCAGCATTTT
CDR3 protein: CASSSGGNQPQHF

V gene: TRBV30
D gene: NA
J gene: TRBJ1-2
clone size: NA
CDR3 DNA: TGTGCCTGGACCACAGGGAGAGGCTATGGCTACACCTTC
CDR3 protein: CAWTTGRGYGYTF

V gene: TRBV25-1
D gene: NA
J gene: TRBJ2-3
clone size: once
CDR3 DNA: TGTGCCAGCGCCCGGGGGGGACAGGGAAACACAGATACGCAGTATTTT
CDR3 protein: CASARGGQGNTDTQYF

V gene: TRBV29-1
D gene: TRBD2
J gene: TRBJ2-3
clone size: once
CDR3 DNA: TGCAGCGTTGTGGTGGCGGGAGAAGCTACGCAGTATTTT
CDR3 protein: CSVVVAGEATQYF